This note documents a single T cell receptor beta chain sequence. This entry is derived from a study of T cell responses to AZD1222 COVID-19 vaccine. Sequencing used immunoSEQ multiplex PCR; TCRdb keeps in-frame clones, though not all of them. The repertoire holds approximately 100,000 clones, with 85% to 90% as singletons. Trimming at V came to 6 bases and at J to 2 bases, leaving 5 bases not matched to a gene. CDR3 length: 15 amino acids. The germline V gene encodes CDR1 MDHEN and CDR2 SYDVKM. The chain carries TRBV28 and TRBJ1-5; 9 nucleotides match TRBD1. Sequencing used peripheral blood, obtained on day 0 of AZD1222 vaccination. The source is an adult in good health. CDR3 loop: CASSTGQGGNQPQHF. In DNA form, the CDR3 reads TGTGCCAGCAGCACGGGACAGGGAGGCAATCAGCCCCAGCATTTT.